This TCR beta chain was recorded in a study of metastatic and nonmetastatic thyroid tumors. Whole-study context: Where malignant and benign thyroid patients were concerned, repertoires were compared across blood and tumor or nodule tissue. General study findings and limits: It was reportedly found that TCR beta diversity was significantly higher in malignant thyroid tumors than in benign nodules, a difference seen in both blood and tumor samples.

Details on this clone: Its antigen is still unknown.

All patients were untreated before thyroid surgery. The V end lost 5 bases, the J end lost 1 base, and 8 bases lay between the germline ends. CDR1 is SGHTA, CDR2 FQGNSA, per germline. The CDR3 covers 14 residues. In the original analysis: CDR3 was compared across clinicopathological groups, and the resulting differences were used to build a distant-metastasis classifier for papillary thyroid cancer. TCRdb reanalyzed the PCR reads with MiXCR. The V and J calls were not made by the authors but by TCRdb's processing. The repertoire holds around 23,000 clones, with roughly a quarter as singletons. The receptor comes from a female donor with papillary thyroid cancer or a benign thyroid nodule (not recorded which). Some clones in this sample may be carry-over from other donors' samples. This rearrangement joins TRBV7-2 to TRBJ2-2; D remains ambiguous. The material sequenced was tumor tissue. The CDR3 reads CASSSYWNTGELFF. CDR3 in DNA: TGTGCCAGCAGCAGCTATTGGAACACCGGGGAGCTGTTTTTT.